Listed below are T cell receptor beta chains from one sample, sequenced in a study of blood T cell repertoires in COVID-19. The assay was immunoSEQ multiplex PCR, and TCRdb's table has in-frame clones only and misses some. The table has fewer than 150,000 clones, 83% seen once. What was sequenced was PBMCs or T cells enriched from blood (not recorded which). The receptors were sampled from a man under 40 who had recovered from COVID-19. CDR3s include the opening cysteine and the closing phenylalanine or tryptophan. Each record gives: J gene, D gene, V gene, clone size, CDR3 protein, CDR3 DNA. The D gene is left open where the match is weak. Expanded clones are given a class, and other clones once, few, many or no size at all.

TRBJ2-7	TRBD1	TRBV5-4	few	CASSRDRAYEQYF	TGTGCCAGCAGCCGTGACAGGGCTTACGAGCAGTACTTC
TRBJ2-7	.	TRBV7-9	many	CASSRTVYEQYF	TGTGCCAGCAGCAGGACAGTTTACGAGCAGTACTTC
TRBJ2-5	TRBD1	TRBV5-5	.	CASSRQGGETQYF	TGTGCCAGCAGCCGACAGGGGGGAGAGACCCAGTACTTC
TRBJ1-4	.	TRBV7-9	.	CASSRLGGNEKLFF	TGTGCCAGCAGCCGACTCGGAGGTAATGAAAAACTGTTTTTT
TRBJ1-5	.	TRBV19	.	CASSTFGGRALSNQPQHF	TGTGCCAGTAGTACTTTTGGAGGTCGGGCACTAAGCAATCAGCCCCAGCATTTT
TRBJ1-1	.	TRBV29-1	.	CSVAAGTISEAFF	TGCAGCGTTGCAGCGGGAACAATCTCTGAAGCTTTCTTT
TRBJ1-1	.	TRBV7-3	.	CASSLSAAGTEAFF	TGTGCCAGCAGCCTTTCGGCCGCGGGGACTGAAGCTTTCTTT
TRBJ2-3	TRBD2	TRBV10-1	.	CASSGASGSWGDTQYF	TGCGCCAGCAGTGGGGCTAGCGGGAGCTGGGGGGATACGCAGTATTTT
TRBJ1-2	TRBD1	TRBV2	.	CASPDGQGYGYTF	TGTGCCAGCCCAGACGGACAGGGCTATGGCTACACCTTC
TRBJ2-5	.	TRBV2	many	CASSEGTGAGETQYF	TGTGCCAGCAGTGAAGGGACGGGAGCGGGAGAGACCCAGTACTTC
TRBJ2-7	TRBD2	TRBV11-2	.	CASSLGTSGALYEQYF	TGTGCCAGCAGCCTCGGGACTAGCGGGGCCTTATACGAGCAGTACTTC
TRBJ2-5	TRBD1	TRBV10-3	once	CAIRGSGQGEETQYF	TGTGCCATCAGAGGATCGGGACAGGGTGAGGAGACCCAGTACTTC
TRBJ1-1	.	TRBV5-4	.	CASSLELMNTEAFF	TGTGCCAGCAGCTTGGAACTGATGAACACTGAAGCTTTCTTT
TRBJ2-3	.	TRBV12-3/TRBV12-4	.	CASSSTDTQYF	TGTGCCAGCAGTTCGACAGATACGCAGTATTTT
TRBJ2-2	TRBD2	TRBV7-9	.	CASAKGLAWSGELFF	TGTGCCAGCGCCAAGGGACTAGCCTGGTCCGGGGAGCTGTTTTTT
TRBJ1-6	.	TRBV6-5	.	CASLGEGSYNSPLHF	TGTGCCAGCCTAGGGGAGGGGAGTTATAATTCACCCCTCCACTTT
TRBJ1-2	.	TRBV15	few	CATSRVLTGTYGYTF	TGTGCCACCAGCAGAGTTCTAACAGGGACCTATGGCTACACCTTC
TRBJ2-3	.	TRBV4-1	.	CASSQEAEGNRTDTQYF	TGCGCCAGCAGCCAAGAGGCGGAGGGAAATCGCACAGATACGCAGTATTTT
TRBJ1-1	.	TRBV11-1	.	CASSSGQRDTEAFF	TGTGCCAGCAGCTCGGGTCAACGGGACACTGAAGCTTTCTTT
TRBJ2-1	.	TRBV6-5	.	CARGGNEQFF	TGTGCCAGAGGAGGCAATGAGCAGTTCTTC
TRBJ2-6	TRBD2	TRBV9	.	CASSGREGANVLTF	TGTGCCAGCAGTGGGAGGGAAGGGGCCAACGTCCTGACTTTC
TRBJ1-6	TRBD1	TRBV3-1/TRBV3-2	.	CASSRSQTGGNSPLHF	TGTGCCAGCAGCCGATCCCAGACAGGGGGCAATTCACCCCTCCACTTT
TRBJ2-5	.	TRBV5-6	.	CASSLARGQETQYF	TGTGCCAGCAGCTTGGCCAGAGGACAAGAGACCCAGTACTTC
TRBJ2-1	.	TRBV20-1	.	CSASLGGGLNEQFF	TGCAGTGCTAGTTTGGGGGGGGGCTTGAATGAGCAGTTCTTC
TRBJ2-5	.	TRBV9	.	CASSWTGEQETQYF	TGTGCCAGCAGCTGGACGGGAGAGCAAGAGACCCAGTACTTC
TRBJ2-5	TRBD1	TRBV10-1	.	CASSEYRGQETQYF	TGCGCCAGCAGTGAGTACAGGGGGCAAGAGACCCAGTACTTC
TRBJ1-5	.	TRBV19	.	CASSMAIYGHNQPQHF	TGTGCCAGTAGTATGGCCATCTACGGACACAATCAGCCCCAGCATTTT
TRBJ1-2	.	TRBV28	.	CASSLPRGAPGYGYTF	TGTGCCAGCAGTTTACCCCGTGGAGCGCCCGGGTATGGCTACACCTTC
TRBJ2-7	.	TRBV5-1	few	CASSPKRESNEQYF	TGCGCCAGCAGCCCGAAAAGGGAGTCGAACGAGCAGTACTTC
TRBJ2-7	TRBD1	TRBV27	.	CASSLWTGGEQYF	TGTGCCAGCAGTTTGTGGACAGGGGGCGAGCAGTACTTC
TRBJ1-4	.	TRBV9	.	CASSVGASNEKLFF	TGTGCCAGCAGCGTAGGGGCCTCTAATGAAAAACTGTTTTTT
TRBJ2-2	.	TRBV5-6	.	CASSLPGTWGWGELFF	TGTGCCAGCAGCTTACCAGGGACATGGGGCTGGGGGGAGCTGTTTTTT
TRBJ2-7	TRBD2	TRBV10-3	.	CAISLSGSSYEQYF	TGTGCCATCAGCCTTAGCGGGAGCTCCTACGAGCAGTACTTC
TRBJ2-1	.	TRBV3-1/TRBV3-2	.	CASSHRRGDNEQFF	TGTGCCAGCAGCCATCGGCGGGGAGACAATGAGCAGTTCTTC
TRBJ2-7	TRBD1	TRBV11-1	once	CASSRTGYEQYF	TGTGCCAGCAGCCGGACAGGGTACGAGCAGTACTTC
TRBJ1-5	.	TRBV15	.	CATSREGARGNQPQHF	TGTGCCACCAGCAGAGAGGGGGCTAGGGGCAATCAGCCCCAGCATTTT
TRBJ1-2	TRBD1	TRBV12-3/TRBV12-4	.	CASTLDRGDGYTF	TGTGCCAGCACCCTAGACAGGGGTGATGGCTACACCTTC
TRBJ2-7	.	TRBV9	.	CASSPDGGYEQYF	TGTGCCAGCAGCCCGGACGGGGGATACGAGCAGTACTTC
TRBJ1-1	.	TRBV29-1	few	CSVAGKMNTEAFF	TGCAGCGTTGCGGGAAAAATGAACACTGAAGCTTTCTTT
TRBJ1-2	.	TRBV7-9	.	CASSLQGPTGYGYTF	TGTGCCAGCAGCCTTCAGGGCCCTACTGGCTATGGCTACACCTTC
TRBJ1-4	.	TRBV5-6	.	CASSSVGRLNEKLFF	TGTGCCAGCAGCTCTGTGGGCAGGTTGAATGAAAAACTGTTTTTT
TRBJ2-5	.	TRBV7-9	.	CASSLGLEETQYF	TGTGCCAGCAGCTTAGGATTAGAAGAGACCCAGTACTTC
TRBJ2-1	.	TRBV11-1	.	CASSPDSRFYNEQFF	TGTGCCAGCAGCCCGGACAGCCGATTCTACAATGAGCAGTTCTTC
TRBJ2-3	.	TRBV19	.	CASSIRLLRDTDTQYF	TGTGCCAGTAGTATCCGCCTGCTTAGAGACACAGATACGCAGTATTTT
TRBJ2-4	.	TRBV6-5	.	CASSYDMRDIQYF	TGTGCCAGCAGTTACGACATGCGGGACATTCAGTACTTC
TRBJ2-7	TRBD2	TRBV18	.	CASSPPRGGRDEQYF	TGTGCCAGCTCACCACCGAGGGGCGGGAGAGACGAGCAGTACTTC